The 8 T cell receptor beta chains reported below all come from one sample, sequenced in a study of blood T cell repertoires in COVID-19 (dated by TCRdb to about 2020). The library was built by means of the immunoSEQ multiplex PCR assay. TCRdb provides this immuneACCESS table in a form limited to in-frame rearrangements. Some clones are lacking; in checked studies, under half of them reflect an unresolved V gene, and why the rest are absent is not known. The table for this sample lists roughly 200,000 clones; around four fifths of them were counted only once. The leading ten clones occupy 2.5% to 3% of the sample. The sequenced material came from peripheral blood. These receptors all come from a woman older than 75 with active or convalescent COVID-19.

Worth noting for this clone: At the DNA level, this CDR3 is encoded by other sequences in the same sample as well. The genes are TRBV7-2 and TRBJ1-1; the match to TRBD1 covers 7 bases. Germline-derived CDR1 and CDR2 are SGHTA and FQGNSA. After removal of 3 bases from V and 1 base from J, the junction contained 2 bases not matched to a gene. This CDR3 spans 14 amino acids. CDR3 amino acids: CASSFGTANTEAFF. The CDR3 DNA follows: TGTGCCAGCAGCTTCGGGACAGCGAACACTGAAGCTTTCTTT.

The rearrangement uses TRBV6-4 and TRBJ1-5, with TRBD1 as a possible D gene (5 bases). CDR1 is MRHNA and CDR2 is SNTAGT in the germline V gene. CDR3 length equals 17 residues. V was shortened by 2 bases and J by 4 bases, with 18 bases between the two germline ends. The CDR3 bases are TGTGCCAGCAGTGACCATAGCCGTGGGGCGTGGAATCAGCCCCAGCATTTT. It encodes CASSDHSRGAWNQPQHF.

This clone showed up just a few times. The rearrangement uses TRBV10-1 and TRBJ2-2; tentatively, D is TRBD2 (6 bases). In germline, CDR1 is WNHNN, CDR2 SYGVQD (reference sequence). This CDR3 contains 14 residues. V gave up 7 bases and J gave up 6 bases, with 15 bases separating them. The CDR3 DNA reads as TGCGCCAGCAACGGAGGGGCTTATGCCGGGGAGCTGTTTTTT. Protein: CASNGGAYAGELFF.

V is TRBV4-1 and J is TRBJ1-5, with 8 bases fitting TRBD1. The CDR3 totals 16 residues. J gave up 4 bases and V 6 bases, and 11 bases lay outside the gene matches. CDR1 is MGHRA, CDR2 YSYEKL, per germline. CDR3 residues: CASSRGQGLNNQPQHF. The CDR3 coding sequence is TGCGCCAGCAGTCGCGGACAGGGCCTAAATAATCAGCCCCAGCATTTT.

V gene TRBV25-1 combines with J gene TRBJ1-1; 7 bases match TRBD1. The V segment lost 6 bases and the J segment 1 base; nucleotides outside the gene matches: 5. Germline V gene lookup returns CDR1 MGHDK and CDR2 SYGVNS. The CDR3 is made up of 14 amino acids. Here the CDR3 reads CASRTGTANTEAFF. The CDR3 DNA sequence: TGTGCCAGCAGGACAGGGACGGCGAACACTGAAGCTTTCTTT.

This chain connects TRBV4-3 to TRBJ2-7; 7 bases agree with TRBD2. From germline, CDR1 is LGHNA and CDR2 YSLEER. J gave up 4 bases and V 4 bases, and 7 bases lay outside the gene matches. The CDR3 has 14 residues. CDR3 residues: CASSPLAGVYEQYF. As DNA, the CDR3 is TGCGCCAGCAGCCCTCTCGCGGGGGTGTACGAGCAGTACTTC.

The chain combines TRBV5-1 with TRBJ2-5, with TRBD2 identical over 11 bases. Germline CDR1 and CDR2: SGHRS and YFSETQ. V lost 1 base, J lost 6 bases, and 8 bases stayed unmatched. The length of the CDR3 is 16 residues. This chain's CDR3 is CASSLTRLAGPKTQYF. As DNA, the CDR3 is TGCGCCAGCAGCTTGACCAGACTAGCGGGGCCGAAGACCCAGTACTTC.

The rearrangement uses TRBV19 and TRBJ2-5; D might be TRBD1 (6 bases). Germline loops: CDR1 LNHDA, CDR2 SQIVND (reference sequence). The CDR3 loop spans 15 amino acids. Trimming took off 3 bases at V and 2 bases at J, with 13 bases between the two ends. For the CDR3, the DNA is TGTGCCAGTAGTATGGTCGGGCAGGGGCAAGAGACCCAGTACTTC. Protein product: CASSMVGQGQETQYF.